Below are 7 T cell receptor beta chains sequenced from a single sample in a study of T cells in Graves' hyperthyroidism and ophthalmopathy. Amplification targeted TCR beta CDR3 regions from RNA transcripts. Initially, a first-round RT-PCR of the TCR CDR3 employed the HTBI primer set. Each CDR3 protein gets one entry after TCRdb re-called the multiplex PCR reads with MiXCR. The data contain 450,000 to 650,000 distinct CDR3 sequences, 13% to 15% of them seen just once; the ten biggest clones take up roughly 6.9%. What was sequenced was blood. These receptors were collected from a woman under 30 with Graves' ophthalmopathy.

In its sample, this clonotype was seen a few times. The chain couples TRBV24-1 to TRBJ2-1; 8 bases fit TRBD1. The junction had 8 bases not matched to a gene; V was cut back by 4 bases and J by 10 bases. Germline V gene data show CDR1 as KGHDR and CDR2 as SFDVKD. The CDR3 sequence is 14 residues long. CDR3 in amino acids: CATSEGTGGYEQFF. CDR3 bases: TGTGCCACCAGTGAAGGTACAGGGGGGTACGAGCAGTTCTTC.

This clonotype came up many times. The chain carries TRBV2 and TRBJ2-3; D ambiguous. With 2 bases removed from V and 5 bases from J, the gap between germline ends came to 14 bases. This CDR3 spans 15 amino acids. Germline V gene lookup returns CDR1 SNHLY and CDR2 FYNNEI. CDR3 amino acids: CASSEWQAGGDTQYF. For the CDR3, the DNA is TGTGCCAGCAGTGAATGGCAGGCCGGCGGAGATACGCAGTATTTT.

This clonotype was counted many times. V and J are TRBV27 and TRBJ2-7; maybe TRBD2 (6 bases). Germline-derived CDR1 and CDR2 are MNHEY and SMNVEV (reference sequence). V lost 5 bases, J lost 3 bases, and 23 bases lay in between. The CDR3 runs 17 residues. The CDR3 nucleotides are TGTGCCAGCAGTCGACCGAACCTAGGAGGGGCGGGCTACGAGCAGTACTTC. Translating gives CASSRPNLGGAGYEQYF.

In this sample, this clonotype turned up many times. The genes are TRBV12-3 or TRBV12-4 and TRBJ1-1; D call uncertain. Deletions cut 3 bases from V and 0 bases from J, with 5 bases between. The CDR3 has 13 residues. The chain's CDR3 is CASSFQMNTEAFF. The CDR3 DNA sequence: TGTGCCAGCAGTTTCCAGATGAACACTGAAGCTTTCTTT.

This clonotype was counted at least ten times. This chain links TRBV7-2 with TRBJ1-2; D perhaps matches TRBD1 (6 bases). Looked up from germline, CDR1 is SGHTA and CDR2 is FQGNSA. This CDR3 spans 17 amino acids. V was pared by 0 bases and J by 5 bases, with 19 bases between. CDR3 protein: CASSLAPIGTFNYGYTF. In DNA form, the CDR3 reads TGTGCCAGCAGCTTAGCCCCGATCGGGACATTCAATTATGGCTACACCTTC.

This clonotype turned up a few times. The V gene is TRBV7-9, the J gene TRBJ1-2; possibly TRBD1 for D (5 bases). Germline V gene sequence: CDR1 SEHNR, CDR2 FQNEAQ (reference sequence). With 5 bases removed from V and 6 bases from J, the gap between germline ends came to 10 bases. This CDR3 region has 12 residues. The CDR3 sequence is CASSGTRDGYTF. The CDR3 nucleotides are TGTGCCAGCAGCGGGACCCGGGATGGCTACACCTTC. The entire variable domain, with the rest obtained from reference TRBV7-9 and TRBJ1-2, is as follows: DTGVSQNPRHKITKRGQNVTFRCDPISEHNRLYWYRQTLGQGPEFLTYFQNEAQLEKSRLLSDRFSAERPKGSFSTLEIQRTEQGDSAMYLCASSGTRDGYTFGSGTRLTVV.

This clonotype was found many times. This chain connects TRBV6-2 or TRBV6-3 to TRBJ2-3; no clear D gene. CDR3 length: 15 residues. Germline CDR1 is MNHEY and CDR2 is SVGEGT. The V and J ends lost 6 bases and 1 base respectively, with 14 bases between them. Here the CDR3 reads CASRPVKEGTDTQYF. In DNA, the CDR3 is TGTGCCAGCAGGCCAGTCAAGGAAGGCACAGATACGCAGTATTTT.